These 24 T cell receptor beta chains came from one sample sequenced in a study of glioma-infiltrating T cells after dendritic cell vaccination. Clones were read by immunoSEQ multiplex PCR, and TCRdb kept only the in-frame ones, dropping some. The table includes over 90,000 clones, roughly four fifths detected once. Sequencing used blood, obtained before dendritic cell vaccination. The receptors were sampled from a human donor with glioblastoma.

CDR3 region: CASSYGTAESYEQYF. CDR3 sequence (DNA): TGTGCCAGCAGTTACGGGACAGCGGAATCCTACGAGCAGTACTTC. The V call is TRBV5-5, the J call TRBJ2-7, with 7 bases that match TRBD1. Germline-derived CDR1 and CDR2 are SGHKS and YYEKEE (reference sequence). This CDR3 contains 15 residues. With V trimmed by 5 bases and J by 1 base, 9 bases remained unmatched.

The chain links TRBV7-9 to TRBJ2-5; 9 nucleotides line up with TRBD2. The ends lost 4 bases at V and 5 bases at J; junction bases unmatched: 17. Germline V gene sequence: CDR1 SEHNR, CDR2 FQNEAQ (reference sequence). This CDR3 comprises 18 residues. The CDR3 region is CASSSHHTSGLAWETQYF. The CDR3 DNA is TGTGCCAGCAGCTCCCACCATACTTCCGGACTAGCGTGGGAGACCCAGTACTTC.

The rearrangement uses TRBV7-2 and TRBJ1-2, with 7 bases fitting TRBD1. This CDR3 is 14 amino acids long. V shed 3 bases, J shed 4 bases, and the junction held 5 bases outside the gene matches. The V gene's germline CDR1 is SGHTA and CDR2 FQGNSA. The CDR3 loop reads CASSFGRGIYGYTF. In nucleotides, the CDR3 is TGTGCCAGCAGCTTTGGCAGGGGGATCTATGGCTACACCTTC.

Notes on this clone: This CDR3 is also generated by other DNA sequences in the sample. The J gene is TRBJ2-5, the V gene TRBV5-4; D is ambiguous. Per germline, CDR1 SGHNT and CDR2 YYREEE (reference sequence). CDR3 length: 13 residues. V was clipped by 5 bases and J by 1 base, with 9 bases between them. CDR3 in amino acids: CASSLDTQETQYF. In nucleotides, the CDR3 is TGTGCCAGCAGTCTCGACACCCAAGAGACCCAGTACTTC.

The chain has TRBV7-8 and TRBJ1-2; 7 bases match TRBD1. The J segment lost 3 bases and the V segment lost 5 bases, leaving 3 bases of the junction unmatched. The length of the CDR3 is 13 residues. The V gene's germline CDR1 is SGHVS and CDR2 FQNEAQ. The CDR3 reads CASSKDRDYGYTF. The CDR3, as DNA: TGTGCCAGCAGCAAAGACAGGGACTATGGCTACACCTTC.

The chain has TRBV6-6 and TRBJ2-1; D is unclear. Germline V gene sequence: CDR1 MNHNY, CDR2 SVGAGI (reference sequence). CDR3 length equals 14 residues. Trimming took off 7 bases at V and 5 bases at J, with 15 bases between the two ends. CDR3 region: CASKPGEHDNEQFF. CDR3 DNA sequence: TGTGCCAGCAAGCCAGGCGAACACGACAATGAGCAGTTCTTC.

The chain is built from TRBV7-2 and TRBJ2-5, with 11 positions matching TRBD1. The CDR3 consists of 15 residues. The ends lost 4 bases at V and 3 bases at J; junction bases unmatched: 4. Looked up from germline, CDR1 is SGHTA and CDR2 is FQGNSA. The CDR3 here is CASSSQGQGEETQYF. CDR3 sequence (DNA): TGTGCCAGCAGCTCGCAGGGACAGGGGGAAGAGACCCAGTACTTC.

In DNA form, the CDR3 reads TGTGCCAGCAGTGATAGGACTAGCGGGGGGGCATATACGCAGTATTTT. Protein sequence: CASSDRTSGGAYTQYF. The genes are TRBV2 and TRBJ2-3, with 15 bases lining up with TRBD2. From germline, CDR1 is SNHLY and CDR2 FYNNEI. The CDR3 has 16 residues. Trimming at V came to 3 bases and at J to 7 bases, leaving 5 bases not matched to a gene.

The chain recombines TRBV5-6 with TRBJ2-6; 10 bases align to TRBD2. The germline CDR1 and CDR2 sequences are SGHDT and YYEEEE. Trimming cost V 1 base and J 4 bases; bases outside gene matches: 5. This CDR3 has 17 residues. The CDR3 DNA follows: TGTGCCAGCAGCTTGCGCAGCGGGGGGGGCGGGGCCAACGTCCTGACTTTC. This translates into CASSLRSGGGGANVLTF.

The J gene is TRBJ1-2, the V gene TRBV7-9, with D unclear. The CDR3 has 14 amino acids. V lost 1 base, J lost 8 bases, and 14 bases lay in between. The germline V gene has CDR1 SEHNR and CDR2 FQNEAQ (reference sequence). The CDR3 spells CASSLDRSWRGYTF. Here the CDR3 DNA reads TGTGCCAGCAGCTTAGATCGGAGCTGGAGGGGCTACACCTTC.

This sequence joins TRBV5-1 and TRBJ2-5, with 8 nucleotides matching TRBD1. V shed 0 bases and J 1 base; nucleotides not matched to a gene: 5. The CDR3 is 16 amino acids. Per the germline V gene, CDR1 is SGHRS and CDR2 is YFSETQ. The CDR3 reads CASSLAVQGAQETQYF. For the CDR3, the DNA is TGCGCCAGCAGCTTGGCGGTGCAGGGGGCCCAAGAGACCCAGTACTTC.

The rearrangement joins TRBV7-2 to TRBJ2-7; 12 bases are shared with TRBD2. The CDR3 has 16 amino acids. The germline V gene encodes CDR1 SGHTA and CDR2 FQGNSA. V trimming: 1 base; J trimming: 6 bases; junction bases outside the gene matches: 7. The CDR3 DNA is TGTGCCAGCAGCTTAGGGCGGCTAGCGGGGGGGCGCGAGCAGTACTTC. It encodes CASSLGRLAGGREQYF.

The CDR3 DNA reads as TGTGCCAGCAGCTTAGGGGGACAGCAAGATGAAAAACTGTTTTTT. Translating gives CASSLGGQQDEKLFF. The J gene is TRBJ1-4, the V gene TRBV7-2; 7 positions match TRBD1. The CDR3 consists of 15 residues. The germline CDR1 and CDR2 sequences are SGHTA and FQGNSA. V lost 1 base to trimming and J lost 6 bases; unmatched junction nucleotides: 5.

CDR3 DNA sequence: TGTGCCAGCAGCCTGGCTTTCCCAGATACGCAGTATTTT. Its translation: CASSLAFPDTQYF. V usage is TRBV5-4 and J usage is TRBJ2-3; D remains ambiguous. This CDR3 is built from 13 residues. The V and J ends lost 4 bases and 4 bases respectively, with 10 bases between them. Germline assignment: CDR1 SGHNT and CDR2 YYREEE (reference sequence).

This clone ranks as medium-sized. The chain recombines TRBV7-2 with TRBJ1-4; D gene ambiguous. The CDR3 spans 14 residues. With 1 base removed from V and 6 bases from J, the gap between germline ends came to 9 bases. CDR1 and CDR2 (germline): SGHTA, FQGNSA. CDR3 loop: CASSLEVGDEKLFF. Written as DNA, the CDR3 is TGTGCCAGCAGCTTAGAGGTCGGAGATGAAAAACTGTTTTTT. Full variable domain (outside the CDR3, taken from reference TRBV7-2 and TRBJ1-4): GAGVSQSPSNKVTEKGKDVELRCDPISGHTALYWYRQSLGQGLEFLIYFQGNSAPDKSGLPSDRFSAERTGGSVSTLTIQRTQQEDSAVYLCASSLEVGDEKLFFGSGTQLSVL.

The chain joins TRBV10-3 to TRBJ1-1; TRBD1 matches 8 bases. Germline values: CDR1 ENHRY, CDR2 SYGVKD. This CDR3 is built from 17 residues. With 2 bases clipped from V and 5 bases from J, the junction kept 13 bases outside the gene matches. The DNA of the CDR3 is TGTGCCATCAGTGAGGGAGGGAAGACAGGGGTTGGGACTGAAGCTTTCTTT. This encodes CAISEGGKTGVGTEAFF.

V gene TRBV19 combines with J gene TRBJ2-3; perhaps TRBD1 as D (5 bases). Trimming removed 3 bases at V and 8 bases at J, with 18 bases between. CDR1 and CDR2 from the germline V gene are LNHDA and SQIVND (reference sequence). There are 15 residues in the CDR3. DNA of the CDR3: TGTGCCAGTAGTATGTTCTTTTCGACAGCACTTACGCAGTATTTT. It is translated as CASSMFFSTALTQYF.

V and J are TRBV5-6 and TRBJ2-5; possible D gene TRBD2, 6 bases. CDR3 length equals 14 residues. Germline CDR1 reads SGHDT; CDR2 reads YYEEEE. Trimming stripped 4 bases from V and 0 bases from J, with 10 bases between. The CDR3 is CASSPRLDQETQYF. CDR3 DNA: TGTGCCAGCAGCCCCCGACTAGACCAAGAGACCCAGTACTTC. The full variable domain, its missing parts supplied by reference TRBV5-6 and TRBJ2-5, is DAGVTQSPTHLIKTRGQQVTLRCSPKSGHDTVSWYQQALGQGPQFIFQYYEEEERQRGNFPDRFSGHQFPNYSSELNVNALLLGDSALYLCASSPRLDQETQYFGPGTRLLVL.

Concerning this clone: In the same sample, other DNA sequences code for this CDR3. The chain couples TRBV7-2 to TRBJ2-7; 10 bases agree with TRBD1. Germline CDR1 and CDR2: SGHTA and FQGNSA. The CDR3 has 14 amino acids. The trim removed 5 bases at V and 6 bases at J, leaving 7 bases unmatched. CDR3 residues: CASSLETGGFEQYF. The DNA for the CDR3 is TGTGCCAGCAGCCTGGAGACAGGGGGCTTCGAGCAGTACTTC.

This chain links TRBV6-1 with TRBJ2-7, with 7 bases that match TRBD1. Looked up from germline, CDR1 is MNHNS and CDR2 is SASEGT. This CDR3 comprises 14 residues. The V gene end was trimmed by 5 bases and the J gene end by 2 bases; junction bases not matched to a gene: 6. The CDR3 bases are TGTGCCAGCAGTTTGACAGGGAGAACCTACGAGCAGTACTTC. It translates to CASSLTGRTYEQYF.

The table lists this clone with a count of one. The rearrangement joins TRBV6-5 to TRBJ2-7; TRBD1 aligns across 8 bases. Losses at the gene ends were 5 bases for V and 3 bases for J; bases not matched to a gene: 9. Germline CDR1 is MNHEY and CDR2 is SVGAGI. The CDR3 runs to 15 residues. CDR3 protein: CASSKPGQAGYEQYF. CDR3 bases: TGTGCCAGCAGTAAACCGGGACAGGCGGGCTACGAGCAGTACTTC.

The sample holds a few counts of this clone. The V call is TRBV7-2, the J call TRBJ2-7; the D gene is possibly TRBD1 (5 bases). V lost 1 base and J lost 3, with 13 bases in between. The CDR3 contains 15 residues. The germline CDR1 and CDR2 sequences are SGHTA and FQGNSA. The CDR3 DNA sequence: TGTGCCAGCAGCTTAGTCGTGGGGCCAGACTACGAGCAGTACTTC. Translation gives CASSLVVGPDYEQYF.

The rearrangement uses TRBV27 and TRBJ2-7; D not resolved. Per germline, CDR1 MNHEY and CDR2 SMNVEV (reference sequence). V lost 5 bases, J lost 3 bases, and 11 bases lay in between. There are 13 residues in the CDR3. The DNA of the CDR3 is TGTGCCAGCAGTGGCTCTAGAGGCTACGAGCAGTACTTC. Translated: CASSGSRGYEQYF.

The J gene is TRBJ1-5, the V gene TRBV4-1; D perhaps matches TRBD1 (6 bases). The germline V gene has CDR1 MGHRA and CDR2 YSYEKL. Trimming took off 0 bases at V and 4 bases at J, with 19 bases between the two ends. This CDR3 has 18 amino acids. CDR3 nucleotide sequence: TGCGCCAGCAGCCAAGATACAACAGGGAGCGTGAGGAATCAGCCCCAGCATTTT. This sequence encodes CASSQDTTGSVRNQPQHF.